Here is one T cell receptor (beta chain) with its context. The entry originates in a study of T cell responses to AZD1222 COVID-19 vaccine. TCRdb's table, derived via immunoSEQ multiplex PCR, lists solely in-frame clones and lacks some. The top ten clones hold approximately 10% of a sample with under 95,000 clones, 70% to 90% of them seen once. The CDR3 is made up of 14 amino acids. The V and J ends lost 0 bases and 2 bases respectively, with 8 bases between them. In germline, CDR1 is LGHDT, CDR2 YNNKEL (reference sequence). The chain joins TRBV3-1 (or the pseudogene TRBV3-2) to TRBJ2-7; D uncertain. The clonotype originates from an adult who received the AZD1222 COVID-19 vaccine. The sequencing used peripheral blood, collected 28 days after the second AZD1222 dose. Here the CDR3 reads CASSQDLGTYEQYF. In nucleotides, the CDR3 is TGTGCCAGCAGCCAAGATCTGGGCACCTACGAGCAGTACTTC.